Listed here are 21 T cell receptor beta chains from one sample, sequenced in a study of cytomegalovirus exposure and HLA in healthy donors (TCRdb year 2017). Receptors were amplified or captured by the immunoSEQ multiplex PCR assay. What TCRdb holds here is the immuneACCESS table cut down to in-frame rearrangements. Part of the clones is not present; checked against another copy, under half of the missing clones reflect an unresolved V gene, and the others are unexplained. Counted in this sample were approximately 270,000 clones; more than 75% of them appeared once. The top ten clones comprise around 12% of the sample. The sample comprised PBMCs. These TCRs come from a man aged 18 to 35 in good health and CMV-seropositive.

The chain is built from TRBV15 and TRBJ2-7, with 8 bases that match TRBD2. V trimming: 0 bases; J trimming: 3 bases; junction bases outside the gene matches: 4. The CDR3 totals 15 residues. CDR1 is LNHNV and CDR2 is YYDKDF in the germline V gene (reference sequence). Written as DNA, the CDR3 is TGTGCCACCAGCAGAGATCGGACTAGCAGCTACGAGCAGTACTTC. Protein product: CATSRDRTSSYEQYF.

This clone came up once. The J gene is TRBJ2-3, the V gene TRBV30; 11 bases line up with TRBD2. Germline lookup yields CDR1 GTSNPN and CDR2 SVGIG (reference sequence). The CDR3 sequence is 14 residues long. V shed 3 bases and J 3 bases; nucleotides not matched to a gene: 2. The CDR3 DNA reads TGTGCCTGGAGGCTAGCGGGAGGAACAGATACGCAGTATTTT. Protein: CAWRLAGGTDTQYF. Supplemented by reference TRBV30 and TRBJ2-3, the full variable domain reads SQTIHQWPATLVQPVGSPLSLECTVEGTSNPNLYWYRQAAGRGLQLLFYSVGIGQISSEVPQNLSASRPQDRQFILSSKKLLLSDSGFYLCAWRLAGGTDTQYFGPGTRLTVL.

The rearrangement joins TRBV6-5 to TRBJ1-4, with D tentatively TRBD1 (5 bases). The V gene lost 6 bases and the J gene lost 3 bases, with 11 bases spanning the gap. The CDR3 is 14 amino acids. Germline CDR1 reads MNHEY; CDR2 reads SVGAGI. In DNA form, the CDR3 reads TGTGCCAGCAGGTACAGGATATCTAATGAAAAACTGTTTTTT. Residues: CASRYRISNEKLFF.

This clone was counted a single time. The V call is TRBV7-6, the J call TRBJ2-7; 7 bases fit TRBD1. The junction had 9 bases not matched to a gene; V was cut back by 5 bases and J by 5 bases. The CDR3 has 14 residues. Germline V gene lookup returns CDR1 SGHVS and CDR2 FNYEAQ. CDR3 DNA: TGTGCCAGCAGCGAGACGGGACAGCTCGACGAGCAGTACTTC. Translating it yields CASSETGQLDEQYF.

The chain joins TRBV5-1 to TRBJ2-3; 7 bases line up with TRBD2. This CDR3 region has 15 residues. Germline values: CDR1 SGHRS, CDR2 YFSETQ. J gave up 2 bases and V 5 bases, and 8 bases lay outside the gene matches. CDR3 loop: CASRREGAYTDTQYF. The CDR3 DNA reads TGCGCCAGCAGGAGGGAGGGCGCCTACACAGATACGCAGTATTTT.

The J gene is TRBJ1-2, the V gene TRBV4-1; D call uncertain. The V end lost 0 bases, the J end lost 8 bases, and 16 bases lay between the germline ends. Germline lookup yields CDR1 MGHRA and CDR2 YSYEKL. This CDR3 is 15 amino acids long. The CDR3 DNA reads as TGCGCCAGCAGCCAAGATCGTACCTCAACGGGGGGCTACACCTTC. Amino acid sequence: CASSQDRTSTGGYTF.

This chain uses TRBV28 with TRBJ1-5; TRBD1 matches 10 bases. Per germline, CDR1 MDHEN and CDR2 SYDVKM. With 6 bases clipped from V and 7 bases from J, the junction kept 9 bases outside the gene matches. This CDR3 comprises 15 residues. CDR3 sequence (DNA): TGTGCCAGCAGAACCGGGACAGGGGTTACGCAGCCCCAGCATTTT. It codes for CASRTGTGVTQPQHF.

The chain recombines TRBV27 with TRBJ2-1; no clear D gene. CDR1 MNHEY and CDR2 SMNVEV come from the germline V gene (reference sequence). Deletions cut 3 bases from V and 3 bases from J, with 12 bases between. The CDR3 is made up of 15 amino acids. The CDR3 bases are TGTGCCAGCAGTTTGAGGATACCCTACTACAATGAGCAGTTCTTC. Residues: CASSLRIPYYNEQFF.

The V and J genes are TRBV4-1 and TRBJ2-7, with D perhaps TRBD1 (5 bases). With 1 base removed from V and 0 bases from J, the gap between germline ends came to 19 bases. The CDR3 contains 18 residues. The germline gives CDR1 MGHRA, CDR2 YSYEKL. The CDR3 sequence is CASSQVTFAFGHSYEQYF. The CDR3 DNA is TGCGCCAGCAGCCAAGTTACCTTCGCCTTCGGACACTCCTACGAGCAGTACTTC.

This rearrangement joins TRBV5-1 to TRBJ2-2; TRBD1 might be the D (5 bases). The CDR3 loop spans 14 amino acids. V lost 3 bases and J 8 bases, leaving 14 bases between the germline ends. Germline V CDR1 and CDR2: SGHRS, YFSETQ. The CDR3 here is CASSSSQGWGELFF. CDR3 in DNA: TGCGCCAGCAGCTCATCCCAGGGTTGGGGGGAGCTGTTTTTT.

The chain employs TRBV7-3 and TRBJ2-1, with D unclear. The ends were cut back, 2 bases at V and 4 bases at J, with 9 bases in the middle. Germline assignment: CDR1 SGHTA and CDR2 FQGTGA. The CDR3 runs to 14 residues. Written as DNA, the CDR3 is TGTGCCAGCAGCTTATCTCCCACTTACAATGAGCAGTTCTTC. Residues: CASSLSPTYNEQFF.

The CDR3 is CASSLIRGAGANVLTF. CDR3 DNA sequence: TGTGCCAGCAGCTTGATCAGGGGAGCTGGGGCCAACGTCCTGACTTTC. This chain links TRBV11-2 with TRBJ2-6, with D maybe TRBD1 (6 bases). The CDR3 totals 16 residues. Germline V gene sequence: CDR1 SGHAT, CDR2 FQNNGV. Trimming removed 3 bases at V and 2 bases at J, with 11 bases between.

This clone was detected once. This chain uses TRBV5-6 with TRBJ1-4, with D unresolved. The CDR3 extends over 13 amino acids. The ends were cut back, 1 base at V and 7 bases at J, with 8 bases in the middle. Germline CDR1 SGHDT, CDR2 YYEEEE. The DNA of the CDR3 is TGTGCCAGCAGCTTGACCCCCGTTGAAAAACTGTTTTTT. Protein: CASSLTPVEKLFF.

V and J are TRBV13 and TRBJ1-1; no definite D call. V shed 5 bases and J shed 5 bases, with 12 bases lying between them. The CDR3 is 13 amino acids. The germline gives CDR1 PRHDT, CDR2 FYEKMQ (reference sequence). CDR3 in DNA: TGTGCCAGCAGCCTGAAGGGAGGGACTGAAGCTTTCTTT. Protein sequence: CASSLKGGTEAFF.

The genes are TRBV7-9 and TRBJ1-2; no firm D call. CDR1 is SEHNR and CDR2 is FQNEAQ in the germline V gene (reference sequence). The V end lost 3 bases, the J end lost 4 bases, and 12 bases lay between the germline ends. The CDR3 loop spans 14 amino acids. The CDR3 loop is CASSFGELTYGYTF. The CDR3 DNA sequence: TGTGCCAGCAGCTTTGGGGAGCTCACCTATGGCTACACCTTC.

The chain is built from TRBV7-9 and TRBJ2-7, with D tentatively TRBD2 (5 bases). CDR1 SEHNR and CDR2 FQNEAQ come from the germline V gene (reference sequence). With 5 bases removed from V and 2 bases from J, the gap between germline ends came to 13 bases. CDR3 length equals 14 residues. CDR3 loop: CASSLTGVTYEQYF. Here the CDR3 DNA reads TGTGCCAGCAGCCTAACCGGGGTCACCTACGAGCAGTACTTC. The full variable domain, in which reference TRBV7-9 and TRBJ2-7 provide the parts outside the CDR3, is DTGVSQNPRHKITKRGQNVTFRCDPISEHNRLYWYRQTLGQGPEFLTYFQNEAQLEKSRLLSDRFSAERPKGSFSTLEIQRTEQGDSAMYLCASSLTGVTYEQYFGPGTRLTVT.

There are a few counts of this clone. J is TRBJ2-7 and V is TRBV27, with 9 bases aligning to TRBD1. V gave up 6 bases and J gave up 6 bases; unmatched junction bases: 9. This CDR3 spans 14 amino acids. CDR1 and CDR2 (germline): MNHEY, SMNVEV (reference sequence). The CDR3 DNA reads TGTGCCAGCAGCCAACAGGGGGCGGCTGGCGAGCAGTACTTC. This sequence encodes CASSQQGAAGEQYF.

V usage is TRBV5-6 and J usage is TRBJ1-1; D gene ambiguous. Germline assignment: CDR1 SGHDT and CDR2 YYEEEE. The germline V and J ends were trimmed by 0 bases and 7 bases, with 7 bases remaining between them. The CDR3 is 12 amino acids. CDR3: CASSLAGSEAFF. The CDR3 DNA follows: TGTGCCAGCAGCTTGGCCGGAAGTGAAGCTTTCTTT.

This clone appeared a single time. The chain links TRBV5-1 to TRBJ1-1; maybe TRBD1 (6 bases). The CDR3 runs 15 residues. Germline V gene lookup returns CDR1 SGHRS and CDR2 YFSETQ. V lost 1 base, J lost 3 bases, and 13 bases lay in between. CDR3 bases: TGCGCCAGCAGCTTGAGCAGGGGAGGATACACTGAAGCTTTCTTT. Protein: CASSLSRGGYTEAFF.

This clone was detected only a few times. The rearrangement uses TRBV30 and TRBJ1-5, with D maybe TRBD1 (6 bases). CDR1 and CDR2 (germline): GTSNPN, SVGIG (reference sequence). The CDR3 sequence is 14 residues long. V was clipped by 1 base and J by 3 bases, with 10 bases between them. The CDR3 DNA is TGTGCCTGGAGTGATGGACAGTTCAATCAGCCCCAGCATTTT. As protein: CAWSDGQFNQPQHF. Complete variable domain (other parts from reference TRBV30 and TRBJ1-5): SQTIHQWPATLVQPVGSPLSLECTVEGTSNPNLYWYRQAAGRGLQLLFYSVGIGQISSEVPQNLSASRPQDRQFILSSKKLLLSDSGFYLCAWSDGQFNQPQHFGDGTRLSIL.

The chain carries TRBV11-3 and TRBJ1-1; D call uncertain. The CDR3 extends over 13 amino acids. Trimming cost V 2 bases and J 1 base, with 5 bases left between them. Germline V lookup: CDR1 SGHNT, CDR2 YENEEA. CDR3 coding DNA: TGTGCCAGCAGCTTAACTCAGAACACTGAAGCTTTCTTT. The encoded protein is CASSLTQNTEAFF.